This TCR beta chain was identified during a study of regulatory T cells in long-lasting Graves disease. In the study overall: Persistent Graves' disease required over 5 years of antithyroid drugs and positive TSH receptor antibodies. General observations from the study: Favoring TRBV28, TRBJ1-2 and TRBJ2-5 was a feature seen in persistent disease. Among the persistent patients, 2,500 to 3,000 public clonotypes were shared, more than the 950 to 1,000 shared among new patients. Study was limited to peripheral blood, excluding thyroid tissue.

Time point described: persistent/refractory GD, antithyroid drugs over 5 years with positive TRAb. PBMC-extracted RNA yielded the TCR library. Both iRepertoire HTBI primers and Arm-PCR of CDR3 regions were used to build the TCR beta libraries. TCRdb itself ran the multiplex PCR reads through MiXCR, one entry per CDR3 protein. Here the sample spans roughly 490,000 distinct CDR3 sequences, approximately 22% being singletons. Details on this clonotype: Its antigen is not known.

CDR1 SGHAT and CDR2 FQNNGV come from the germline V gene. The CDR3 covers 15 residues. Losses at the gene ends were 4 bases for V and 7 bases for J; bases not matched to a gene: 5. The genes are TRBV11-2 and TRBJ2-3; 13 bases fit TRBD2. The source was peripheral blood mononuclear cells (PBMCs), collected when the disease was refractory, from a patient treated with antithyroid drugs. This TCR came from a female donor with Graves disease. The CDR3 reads CASSSLAGGPHTQYF. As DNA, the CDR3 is TGTGCCAGCAGCTCACTAGCGGGAGGGCCGCATACGCAGTATTTT.